The text below deals with one T cell receptor (beta chain). This sample was included in a study of blood T cell repertoires in COVID-19. Study context: T cells, B-cell-depleted T cells, or PBMCs supplied cDNA or gDNA.

Trimming took 7 bases from V and 3 from J; bases not matched to a gene: 4. Germline V lookup: CDR1 SGHVS, CDR2 FQNEAQ. The CDR3 spans 13 residues. As originally analysed: Reference gene primer amplification gave nucleated cell count estimates. Some clones are missing from TCRdb's copy, which holds only in-frame ones; the method was immunoSEQ multiplex PCR. From that table come the V and J calls and clone size; the DNA was used to work out D and trimming. This table holds 99,000 or so clones, about four fifths found once. This sequence joins TRBV7-8 and TRBJ1-1; TRBD1 agrees at 8 bases. Input material: peripheral blood. This TCR was sampled from a woman in her seventies with acute or convalescent COVID-19. CDR3 nucleotides: TGTGCCAGCACCCCAGGGGGCTACACTGAAGCTTTCTTT. Its translation is CASTPGGYTEAFF.